This T cell receptor beta chain was observed in a study of blood T cell repertoires in COVID-19. This clone was seen just once. Profiled with immunoSEQ multiplex PCR; TCRdb holds only in-frame clones, not every one. Of some 200,000 clones listed, less than 85% were seen once; the top ten hold over 6%. Germline loops: CDR1 KGHSH, CDR2 LQKENI. V was cut by 3 bases and J by 0 bases, with 8 bases left in between. The CDR3 consists of 15 residues. V is TRBV18 and J is TRBJ2-2, with TRBD1 as a possible D gene (5 bases). Sequencing used peripheral blood. The sequence was collected from a woman of 80 years or more with COVID-19, enrolled during active disease. The CDR3 DNA reads TGTGCCAGCTCACCGGACAATTCGAACACCGGGGAGCTGTTTTTT. The encoded protein is CASSPDNSNTGELFF.